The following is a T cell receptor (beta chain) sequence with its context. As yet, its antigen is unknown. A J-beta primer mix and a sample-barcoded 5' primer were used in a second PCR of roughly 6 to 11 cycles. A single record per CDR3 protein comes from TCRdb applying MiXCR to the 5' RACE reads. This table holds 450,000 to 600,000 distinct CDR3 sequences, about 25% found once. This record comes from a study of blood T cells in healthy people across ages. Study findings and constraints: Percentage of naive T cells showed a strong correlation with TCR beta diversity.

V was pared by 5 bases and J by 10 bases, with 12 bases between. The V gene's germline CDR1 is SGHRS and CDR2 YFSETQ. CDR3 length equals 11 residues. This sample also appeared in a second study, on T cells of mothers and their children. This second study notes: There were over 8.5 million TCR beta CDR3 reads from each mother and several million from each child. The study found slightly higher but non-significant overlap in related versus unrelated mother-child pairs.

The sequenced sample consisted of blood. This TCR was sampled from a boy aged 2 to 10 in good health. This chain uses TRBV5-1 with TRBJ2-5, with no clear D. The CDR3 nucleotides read TGCGCCAGCAGATTGTACGTCGGCCAGTACTTC. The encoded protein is CASRLYVGQYF.